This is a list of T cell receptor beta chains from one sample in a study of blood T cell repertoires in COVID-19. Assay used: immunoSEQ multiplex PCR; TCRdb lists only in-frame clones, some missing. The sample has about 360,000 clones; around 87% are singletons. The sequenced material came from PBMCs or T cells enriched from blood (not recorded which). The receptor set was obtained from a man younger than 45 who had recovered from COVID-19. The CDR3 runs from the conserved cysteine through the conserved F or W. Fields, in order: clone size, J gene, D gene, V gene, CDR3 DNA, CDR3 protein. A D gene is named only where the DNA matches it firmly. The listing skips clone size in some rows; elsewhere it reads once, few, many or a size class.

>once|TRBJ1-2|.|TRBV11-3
TGTGCCAGCAGCTTCGGACACCGACCCTTGAGGTATGGCTACACCTTC
CASSFGHRPLRYGYTF
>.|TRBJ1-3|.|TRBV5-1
TGCGCCAGCAGCGCCGCAGCGAGCTCTGGAAACACCATATATTTT
CASSAAASSGNTIYF
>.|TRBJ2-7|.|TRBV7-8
TGTGCCAGCAGCACCCGTACGGGATCCTACGAGCAGTACTTC
CASSTRTGSYEQYF
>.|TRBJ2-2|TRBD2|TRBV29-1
TGCAGCGTAGCTACCGGGACTATAAACACCGGGGAGCTGTTTTTT
CSVATGTINTGELFF
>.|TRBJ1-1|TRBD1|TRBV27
TGTGCCAGCAAAAGACAGGGCTCGGGGACTGAAGCTTTCTTT
CASKRQGSGTEAFF
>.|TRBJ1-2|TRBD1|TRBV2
TGTGCCAGCCTCCTGGGGGGACAGGGCTATGGCTACACCTTC
CASLLGGQGYGYTF
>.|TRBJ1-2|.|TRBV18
TGTGCCAGCGCGCTTCGAAACAACTATGGCTACACCTTC
CASALRNNYGYTF
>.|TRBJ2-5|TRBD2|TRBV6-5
TGTGCCAGCAGTTTCGGGGGGGCCGAGACCCAGTACTTC
CASSFGGAETQYF
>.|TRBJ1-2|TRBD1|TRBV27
TGTGCCAGCAGTTCAGGACAGGCTTTGGATGGCTACACCTTC
CASSSGQALDGYTF
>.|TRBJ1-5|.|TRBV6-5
TGTGCCAGTGGAGATCAGCCCCAGCATTTT
CASGDQPQHF
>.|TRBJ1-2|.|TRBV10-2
TGCGCCAGCAGTGAAACATATACTGGCTACACCTTC
CASSETYTGYTF
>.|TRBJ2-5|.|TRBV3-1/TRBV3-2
TGTGCCAGCAGCCACAGGGATTCGCAAGAGACCCAGTACTTC
CASSHRDSQETQYF
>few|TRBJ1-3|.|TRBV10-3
TGTGCCACCGTAAGTCCCACAACGAGGGGAAACACCATATATTTT
CATVSPTTRGNTIYF
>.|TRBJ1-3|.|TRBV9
TGTGCCAGCAGCAGGAGAGCGGAAGCTGGAAACACCATATATTTT
CASSRRAEAGNTIYF
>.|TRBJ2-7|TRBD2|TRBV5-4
TGTGCCAGCAGCTCGGGACTAGCGGGGGGCCTACCGGGCGAGCAGTACTTC
CASSSGLAGGLPGEQYF
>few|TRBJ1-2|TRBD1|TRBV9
TGTGCCAGCAGCGGACGACAGGGTAAAACTGGCTACACCTTC
CASSGRQGKTGYTF
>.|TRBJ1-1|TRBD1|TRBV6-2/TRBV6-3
TGTGCCAGCAGCCAACCCTCGACAGGGGGATACACTGAAGCTTTCTTT
CASSQPSTGGYTEAFF
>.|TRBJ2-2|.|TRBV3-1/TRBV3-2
TGTGCCAGCAGCCAAGCTATGCACAGATCCAACACCGGGGAGCTGTTTTTT
CASSQAMHRSNTGELFF
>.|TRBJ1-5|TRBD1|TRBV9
TGTGCCAGCAGCGTAGGAGGGGGCAAGGAGCCCCAGCATTTT
CASSVGGGKEPQHF
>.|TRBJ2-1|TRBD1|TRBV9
TGTGCCAGCAGCCTACCGCGGGACAGGGAAATCAATGAGCAGTTCTTC
CASSLPRDREINEQFF
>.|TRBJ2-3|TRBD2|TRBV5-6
TGTGCCAGCAGCCCCCTAGCGGGGGGCACAGATACGCAGTATTTT
CASSPLAGGTDTQYF
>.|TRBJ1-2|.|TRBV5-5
TGTGCCAGCAGCTGGCTGACATTAGGCGATGGCTACACCTTC
CASSWLTLGDGYTF
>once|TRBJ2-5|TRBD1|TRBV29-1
TGCAGCCACGGGACAGGGCTAGAGACCCAGTACTTC
CSHGTGLETQYF
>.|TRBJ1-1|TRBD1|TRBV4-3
TGCGCCAGCAGCCAAGATCCACAGGGGAGGACTGAAGCTTTCTTT
CASSQDPQGRTEAFF
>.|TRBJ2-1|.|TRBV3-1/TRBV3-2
TGTGCCAGCAGTCCGAAGGCGGGGCGTCATGAGCAGTTCTTC
CASSPKAGRHEQFF
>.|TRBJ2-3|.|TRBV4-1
TGCGCCAGCAGCCAAGATAAGTGGGCAGATTTCGGGGCAGATACGCAGTATTTT
CASSQDKWADFGADTQYF
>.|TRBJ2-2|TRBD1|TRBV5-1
TGCGCCAGCAGCTCACAGGGGGTACCCGGGGAGCTGTTTTTT
CASSSQGVPGELFF
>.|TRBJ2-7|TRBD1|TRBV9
TGTGCCAGCAGCGTAGGAACCGGGACAGGGGGGCAGTACTTC
CASSVGTGTGGQYF
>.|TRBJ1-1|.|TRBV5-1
TGCGCCAGCAGCCCTACTCAGGGCCCACTACTTGAAGCTTTCTTT
CASSPTQGPLLEAFF
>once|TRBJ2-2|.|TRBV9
TGTGCCAGCACCGCGGGGATTGATACCGGGGAGCTGTTTTTT
CASTAGIDTGELFF
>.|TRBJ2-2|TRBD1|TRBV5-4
TGTGCCAGCAGCAGCGGGACAGGGGTCACCGGGGAGCTGTTTTTT
CASSSGTGVTGELFF
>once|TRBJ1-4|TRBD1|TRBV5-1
TGCGCCAGCAGCTCGACAGGGGCAACTAATGAAAAACTGTTTTTT
CASSSTGATNEKLFF
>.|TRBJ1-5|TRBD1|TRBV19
TGTGCCAGTACCGTACAGGGGGGTCCGATGCCCCAGCATTTT
CASTVQGGPMPQHF
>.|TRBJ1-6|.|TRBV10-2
TGCGCCAGCAGTGAGTCAAGCAGGGATAGTTCACCCCTCCACTTT
CASSESSRDSSPLHF
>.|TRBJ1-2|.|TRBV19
TGTGCCACTACACAGAGAGATGGCTACACCTTC
CATTQRDGYTF
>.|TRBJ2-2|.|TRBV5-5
TGTGCCAGCAGCTTTGGGAGTACCGGGGAGCTGTTTTTT
CASSFGSTGELFF
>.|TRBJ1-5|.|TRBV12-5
TGTGCTAGTGGTACAGGCAGCAATCAGCCCCAGCATTTT
CASGTGSNQPQHF
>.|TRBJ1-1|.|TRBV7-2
TGTGCCACCGGGATCCAATTAGGACTTTTCTTT
CATGIQLGLFF
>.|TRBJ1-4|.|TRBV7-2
TGTGCCAGCATCGCCTCAGGGGCCGGTGATGAAAAACTGTTTTTT
CASIASGAGDEKLFF
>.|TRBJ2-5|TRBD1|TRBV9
TGTGCCAGCAGCGTAGACGGCAGGGGGCATCAAGAGACCCAGTACTTC
CASSVDGRGHQETQYF
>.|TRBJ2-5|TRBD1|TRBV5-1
TGCGCCAGCAGCCCAGGGACAGGGAAGACCCAGTACTTC
CASSPGTGKTQYF
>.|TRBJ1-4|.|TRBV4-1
TGCGCCAGCAGCCAAGATTCCAGGGCTGAAAAACTGTTTTTT
CASSQDSRAEKLFF
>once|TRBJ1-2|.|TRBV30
TGTGCCTGGATCGTAACGGGGAGGGGTGATGGCTACACCTTC
CAWIVTGRGDGYTF
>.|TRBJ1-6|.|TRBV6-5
TGTGCCAGCACTGTGACTCGGGGGAATTCACCCCTCCACTTT
CASTVTRGNSPLHF
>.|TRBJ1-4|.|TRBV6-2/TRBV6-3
TGTGCCAGCAGTTACCGGGGAGCAACTAATGAAAAACTGTTTTTT
CASSYRGATNEKLFF
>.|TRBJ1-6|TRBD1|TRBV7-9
TGTGCCAGCAGCGAGGACAGGGGTGTGTCACCCCTCCACTTT
CASSEDRGVSPLHF
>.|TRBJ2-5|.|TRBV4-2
TGTGCCAGCAGCCAATACCAAGCGGAGCAAGAGACCCAGTACTTC
CASSQYQAEQETQYF
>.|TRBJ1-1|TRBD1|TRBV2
TGTGCCAGCAGTCGGGACAGGGGGAACACTGAAGCTTTCTTT
CASSRDRGNTEAFF
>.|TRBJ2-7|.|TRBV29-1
TGCAGCCCTGAGAGGGGGGGGCCCTACGAGCAGTACTTC
CSPERGGPYEQYF
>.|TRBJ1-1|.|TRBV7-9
TGTGCCAGCAGTTACGGGGGGTTTGAAGCTTTCTTT
CASSYGGFEAFF
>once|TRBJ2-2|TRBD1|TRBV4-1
TGCGCCAGCAGCCCCGACAGGGAACCAGTGGCCGGGGAGCTGTTTTTT
CASSPDREPVAGELFF
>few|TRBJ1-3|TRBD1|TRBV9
TGTGCCAGCTCCCAAGGCCAGGGGGCAGGAAACACCATATATTTT
CASSQGQGAGNTIYF
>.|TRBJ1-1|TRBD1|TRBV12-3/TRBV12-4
TGTGCCAGCGCCGGACAGGGGGCTTCTGAAGCTTTCTTT
CASAGQGASEAFF